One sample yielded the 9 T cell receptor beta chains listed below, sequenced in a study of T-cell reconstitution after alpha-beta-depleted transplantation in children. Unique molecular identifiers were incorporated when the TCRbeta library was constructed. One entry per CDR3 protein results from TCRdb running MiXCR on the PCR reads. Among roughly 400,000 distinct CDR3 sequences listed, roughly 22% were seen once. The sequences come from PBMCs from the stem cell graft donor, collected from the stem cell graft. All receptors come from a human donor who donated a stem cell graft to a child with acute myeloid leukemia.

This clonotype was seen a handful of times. CDR3 sequence reads: CASSAGLPESSYNEQFF. The CDR3 DNA reads as TGTGCCAGCAGCGCCGGACTACCAGAAAGCTCCTACAATGAGCAGTTCTTC. The chain recombines TRBV7-6 with TRBJ2-1; a weak D match, TRBD2 (6 bases). Germline loops: CDR1 SGHVS, CDR2 FNYEAQ. With 5 bases removed from V and 0 bases from J, the gap between germline ends came to 17 bases. The CDR3 consists of 17 residues. Using reference TRBV7-6 and TRBJ2-1 for the parts outside the CDR3, the full variable domain is GAGVSQSPRYKVTKRGQDVALRCDPISGHVSLYWYRQALGQGPEFLTYFNYEAQQDKSGLPNDRFSAERPEGSISTLTIQRTEQRDSAMYRCASSAGLPESSYNEQFFGPGTRLTVL.

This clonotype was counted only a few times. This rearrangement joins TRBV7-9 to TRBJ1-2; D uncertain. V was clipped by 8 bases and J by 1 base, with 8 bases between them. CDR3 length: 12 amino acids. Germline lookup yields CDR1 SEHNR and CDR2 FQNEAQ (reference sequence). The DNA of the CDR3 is TGTGCCAGCGACGCAGATAACTATGGCTACACCTTC. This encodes CASDADNYGYTF.

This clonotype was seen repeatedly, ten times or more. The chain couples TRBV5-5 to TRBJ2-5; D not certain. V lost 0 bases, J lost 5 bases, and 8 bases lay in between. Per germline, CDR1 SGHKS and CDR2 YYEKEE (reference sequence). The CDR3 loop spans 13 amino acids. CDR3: CASSLVGRETQYF. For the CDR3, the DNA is TGTGCCAGCAGCTTGGTCGGTCGGGAGACCCAGTACTTC.

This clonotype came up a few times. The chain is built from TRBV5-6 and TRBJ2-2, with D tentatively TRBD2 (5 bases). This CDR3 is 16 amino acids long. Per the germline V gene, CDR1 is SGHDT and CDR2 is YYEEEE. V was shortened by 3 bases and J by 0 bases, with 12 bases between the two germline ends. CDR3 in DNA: TGTGCCAGCAGCTCGCCCGCCGGGGCGAACACCGGGGAGCTGTTTTTT. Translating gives CASSSPAGANTGELFF.

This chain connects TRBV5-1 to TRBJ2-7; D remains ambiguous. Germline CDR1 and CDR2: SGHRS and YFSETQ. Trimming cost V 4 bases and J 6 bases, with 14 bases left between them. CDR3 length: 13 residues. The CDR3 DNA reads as TGCGCCAGCAGCCTAGACCCTTTACTCGAGCAGTACTTC. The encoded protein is CASSLDPLLEQYF.

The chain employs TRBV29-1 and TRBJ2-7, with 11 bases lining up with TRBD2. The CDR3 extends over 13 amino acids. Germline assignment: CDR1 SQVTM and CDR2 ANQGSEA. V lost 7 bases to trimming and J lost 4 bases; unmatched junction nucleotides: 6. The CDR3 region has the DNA TGCAGCGCACAGGGACTAGCGGAATACGAGCAGTACTTC. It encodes CSAQGLAEYEQYF.

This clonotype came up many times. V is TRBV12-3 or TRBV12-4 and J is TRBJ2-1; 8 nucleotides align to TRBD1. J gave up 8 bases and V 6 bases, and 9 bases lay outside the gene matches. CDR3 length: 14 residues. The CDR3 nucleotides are TGTGCCAGCAGACCGACAGGGGTGGTGCATGAGCAGTTCTTC. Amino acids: CASRPTGVVHEQFF.

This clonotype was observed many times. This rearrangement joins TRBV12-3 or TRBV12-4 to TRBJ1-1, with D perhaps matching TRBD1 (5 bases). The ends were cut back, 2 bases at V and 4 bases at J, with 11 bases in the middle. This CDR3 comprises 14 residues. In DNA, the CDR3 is TGTGCCAGCAGTTTAAGTTCAGGGAGCACTGAAGCTTTCTTT. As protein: CASSLSSGSTEAFF.

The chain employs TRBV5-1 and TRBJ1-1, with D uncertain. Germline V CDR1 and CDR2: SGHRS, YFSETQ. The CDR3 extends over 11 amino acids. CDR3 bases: TGCGCTTCCGCAGCGAACCGTGAAGCTTTCTTT. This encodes CASAANREAFF.